These 19 T cell receptor beta chains originate from one sample sequenced in a study of regulatory T cells in long-lasting Graves disease. The time point was: newly diagnosed GD, antithyroid drugs for less than 3 months. Extracted RNA from PBMCs served as the source of the TCR library. Both iRepertoire HTBI primers and Arm-PCR of CDR3 regions were used to build the TCR beta libraries. TCRdb passed the multiplex PCR reads through MiXCR, listing each CDR3 protein once. The sample contains around 460,000 distinct CDR3 sequences, about 15% of which appear only once. The same sample was also studied in work on T cells in Graves' hyperthyroidism and ophthalmopathy.

This material consisted of peripheral blood mononuclear cells (PBMCs), taken at new diagnosis, from a patient treated with antithyroid drugs. The receptors stem from a woman in her forties or fifties with Graves disease.

V usage is TRBV5-1 and J usage is TRBJ1-4; 7 bases map to TRBD1. Germline assignment: CDR1 SGHRS and CDR2 YFSETQ. The CDR3 runs to 15 residues. Trimming took 3 bases from V and 5 from J; bases not matched to a gene: 7. The CDR3 reads CASSSGDRKNEKLFF. CDR3 coding DNA: TGCGCCAGCAGCTCGGGGGACAGAAAAAATGAAAAACTGTTTTTT.

This clonotype was found many times. V and J are TRBV10-3 and TRBJ2-7; no clear D gene. Germline V gene sequence: CDR1 ENHRY, CDR2 SYGVKD. This CDR3 spans 15 amino acids. Between the trimmed V and J ends, which lost 5 bases and 0 bases, there was a span of 14 bases. The CDR3 bases are TGTGCCATCAGTTCGTCGAAAAAGAGCTCCTACGAGCAGTACTTC. This sequence encodes CAISSSKKSSYEQYF.

A few counts support this clonotype. The rearrangement uses TRBV7-9 and TRBJ2-2; TRBD2 matches at 8 bases. With 9 bases clipped from V and 1 base from J, the junction kept 7 bases outside the gene matches. CDR1 is SEHNR, CDR2 FQNEAQ, per germline (reference sequence). CDR3 length equals 15 residues. CDR3 coding DNA: TGTGCCAGTGTAGCGGGACCCAAGAACACCGGGGAGCTGTTTTTT. Translation: CASVAGPKNTGELFF.

There are a few counts of this clonotype. The rearrangement links TRBV27 to TRBJ1-5, with TRBD1 matching over 7 bases. J lost 5 bases, V lost 5 bases, and 3 bases had no gene match. Germline values: CDR1 MNHEY, CDR2 SMNVEV (reference sequence). This CDR3 contains 13 residues. The CDR3 protein is CASSKGGYQPQHF. The CDR3 DNA is TGTGCCAGCAGTAAAGGGGGCTATCAGCCCCAGCATTTT.

V gene TRBV9 combines with J gene TRBJ2-2; D gene uncertain. The germline gives CDR1 SGDLS, CDR2 YYNGEE. The V gene lost 0 bases and the J gene lost 6 bases, with 3 bases spanning the gap. The CDR3 extends over 12 amino acids. CDR3 sequence reads: CASSVVAGELFF. The CDR3 DNA follows: TGTGCCAGCAGCGTAGTGGCCGGGGAGCTGTTTTTT.

This clonotype has a count of ten or more. The V gene is TRBV12-3 or TRBV12-4, the J gene TRBJ2-1; possibly TRBD2 for D (7 bases). The CDR3 runs to 16 residues. Trimming removed 3 bases from V and 4 bases from J, with 16 bases in between. The CDR3 here is CASSFYSRGPYNEQFF. The CDR3, as DNA: TGTGCCAGCAGTTTCTATTCGCGGGGGCCGTACAATGAGCAGTTCTTC.

This clonotype was observed a handful of times. V is TRBV19 and J is TRBJ2-1; D is possibly TRBD2 (7 bases). Germline CDR1 is LNHDA and CDR2 is SQIVND (reference sequence). The CDR3 is 17 amino acids. The ends were cut back, 8 bases at V and 1 base at J, with 21 bases in the middle. The CDR3 protein is CASSTGGAGVSYNEQFF. In DNA form, the CDR3 reads TGTGCCAGTTCGACTGGGGGGGCGGGAGTGTCCTACAATGAGCAGTTCTTC.

In this sample, this clonotype turned up many times. The chain recombines TRBV3-1 with TRBJ2-1; 12 bases align to TRBD2. The CDR3 runs to 17 residues. V was clipped by 3 bases and J by 5 bases; unmatched bases: 8. Per germline, CDR1 LGHDT and CDR2 YNNKEL (reference sequence). The CDR3 DNA reads TGTGCCAGCAGCCACGGTAAGCGACTAGCGGGAGACAATGAGCAGTTCTTC. Translating it yields CASSHGKRLAGDNEQFF.

This clonotype was counted a few times. The rearrangement joins TRBV6-1 to TRBJ2-7; D ambiguous. This CDR3 comprises 13 residues. The germline V and J ends were trimmed by 6 bases and 5 bases, with 14 bases remaining between them. Germline-derived CDR1 and CDR2 are MNHNS and SASEGT. CDR3 DNA: TGTGCCAGCAGGATTGGAGACGGCAACGAGCAGTACTTC. Its protein product is CASRIGDGNEQYF.

The CDR3 sequence: CATSDFGTGSGGSYNEQFF. In DNA, the CDR3 is TGTGCCACCAGTGATTTCGGGACAGGGTCGGGGGGCTCCTACAATGAGCAGTTCTTC. The chain links TRBV24-1 to TRBJ2-1; TRBD1 matches at 9 bases. J gave up 0 bases and V 1 base, and 9 bases lay outside the gene matches. The CDR3 runs 19 residues. Germline V gene data show CDR1 as KGHDR and CDR2 as SFDVKD.

On this clonotype: A much larger clonotype is one base distant, so this may be a read error. The CDR3 end shows no conserved phenylalanine or tryptophan, and so a read error is likely. V and J are TRBV6-2 or TRBV6-3 and TRBJ2-7; tentative D call: TRBD1 (6 bases). Germline V gene data show CDR1 as MNHEY and CDR2 as SVGEGT. The V gene lost 5 bases and the J gene lost 3 bases, with 14 bases spanning the gap. The CDR3 totals 14 residues. This chain's CDR3 is CASSVVGHYYEQYS. DNA of the CDR3: TGTGCCAGCAGTGTCGTGGGACACTACTACGAGCAGTACTCC.

This clonotype showed up just a few times. The gene calls are TRBV28 and TRBJ1-3; 7 positions agree with TRBD1. V was pared by 4 bases and J by 4 bases, with 4 bases of the junction left unmatched. CDR1 MDHEN and CDR2 SYDVKM come from the germline V gene. The CDR3 consists of 14 residues. DNA of the CDR3: TGTGCCAGCAGTTCTCCGGGACAGGGAAACACCATATATTTT. Its translation: CASSSPGQGNTIYF.

J is TRBJ1-2 and V is TRBV19, with D possibly TRBD1 on 5 matching bases. V shed 3 bases and J shed 4 bases, with 9 bases lying between them. In germline, CDR1 is LNHDA, CDR2 SQIVND (reference sequence). This CDR3 is built from 13 residues. The CDR3 sequence: CASSIEGVYGYTF. For the CDR3, the DNA is TGTGCCAGTAGTATTGAAGGGGTCTATGGCTACACCTTC.

As concerns this clonotype: A much more abundant neighbour one base away suggests this may be a read error. The chain carries TRBV12-3 or TRBV12-4 and TRBJ1-1; TRBD1 aligns across 10 bases. This CDR3 comprises 15 residues. Losses at the gene ends were 6 bases for V and 3 bases for J; bases not matched to a gene: 7. CDR3: CASRTWTGGHTEAFF. The CDR3 DNA is TGTGCCAGCAGGACCTGGACAGGGGGACACACTGAAGCTTTCTTT.

This clonotype was seen repeatedly, ten times or more. The chain employs TRBV6-2 or TRBV6-3 and TRBJ2-4; D possibly corresponds to TRBD2 (6 bases). Trimming pared 6 bases from V and 0 bases from J, leaving 15 bases between. CDR1 MNHEY and CDR2 SVGEGT come from the germline V gene. The CDR3 contains 16 residues. The CDR3, as DNA: TGTGCCAGCAGCAGGAGGGCCGGGATAGCCAAAAACATTCAGTACTTC. It is translated as CASSRRAGIAKNIQYF.

Only a few counts were recorded for this clonotype. V is TRBV28 and J is TRBJ2-2; TRBD2 is a possible D gene (6 bases). Trimming cost V 2 bases and J 5 bases, with 18 bases left between them. This CDR3 spans 17 amino acids. CDR1 is MDHEN, CDR2 SYDVKM, per germline. For the CDR3, the DNA is TGTGCCAGCAGTTTACTCCGATTGCGGGAAGGGACCGGGGAGCTGTTTTTT. Its translation: CASSLLRLREGTGELFF. The whole variable domain, remainder taken from reference TRBV28 and TRBJ2-2, is DVKVTQSSRYLVKRTGEKVFLECVQDMDHENMFWYRQDPGLGLRLIYFSYDVKMKEKGDIPEGYSVSREKKERFSLILESASTNQTSMYLCASSLLRLREGTGELFFGEGSRLTVL.

This clonotype occurred many times. The CDR3 coding sequence is TGTGCCAGCAGCCCCGCTAGCGGGAGGGCTCAAAACAATGAGCAGTTCTTC. It is translated as CASSPASGRAQNNEQFF. The chain employs TRBV7-9 and TRBJ2-1, with 12 nucleotides matching TRBD2. CDR3 size: 17 residues. With V trimmed by 5 bases and J by 5 bases, 10 bases remained unmatched. Germline loops: CDR1 SEHNR, CDR2 FQNEAQ (reference sequence).

This clonotype was picked up a small number of times. J is TRBJ2-7 and V is TRBV20-1, with 7 bases matching TRBD1. The CDR3 runs to 13 residues. V dropped 2 bases and J dropped 5; count of bases not matched to a gene: 6. Germline CDR1 reads DFQATT; CDR2 reads SNEGSKA (reference sequence). The CDR3 sequence is CSARLTGVHEQYF. CDR3 sequence (DNA): TGCAGTGCTAGACTTACAGGGGTCCACGAGCAGTACTTC.

The chain recombines TRBV12-3 or TRBV12-4 with TRBJ2-3; D is undetermined. Deletions cut 3 bases from V and 5 bases from J, with 9 bases between. The CDR3 has 13 residues. CDR3 sequence reads: CASSFGHGDTQYF. The CDR3 DNA reads as TGTGCCAGCAGTTTCGGCCATGGAGATACGCAGTATTTT.